The 30 T cell receptor beta chains below come from one sample, sequenced in a study of blood T cell repertoires in COVID-19. Using immunoSEQ multiplex PCR, the repertoire was profiled, and TCRdb retains in-frame clones only, with some absent. Here the sample spans around 15,000 clones, more than 75% being singletons. Sequenced: peripheral blood. The receptors were gathered from a human donor in a cohort sampled during active COVID-19.

The CDR3 coding sequence is TGCGCCACCAGACTAGCGGGGTTCCAAGAGACCCAGTACTTC. It codes for CATRLAGFQETQYF. The chain joins TRBV5-1 to TRBJ2-5; TRBD2 agrees at 11 bases. The CDR3 sequence is 14 residues long. V shed 9 bases and J 1 base; nucleotides not matched to a gene: 5. Germline CDR1 reads SGHRS; CDR2 reads YFSETQ.

The chain links TRBV7-9 to TRBJ2-7; 7 nucleotides match TRBD1. CDR3 length equals 14 residues. Germline values: CDR1 SEHNR, CDR2 FQNEAQ (reference sequence). V dropped 5 bases and J dropped 4; count of bases not matched to a gene: 8. CDR3 sequence reads: CASSRDRVGYEQYF. The CDR3, as DNA: TGTGCCAGCAGCCGAGACAGGGTGGGGTACGAGCAGTACTTC.

The chain links TRBV7-9 to TRBJ1-6, with 9 bases lining up with TRBD1. The CDR3 runs 19 residues. V gave up 4 bases and J gave up 7 bases; unmatched junction bases: 17. The germline CDR1 and CDR2 sequences are SEHNR and FQNEAQ (reference sequence). The CDR3 nucleotides read TGTGCCAGCAGCTCCCCGCCCGGACAGGGGATATGGAGAAATTCACCCCTCCACTTT. Amino acid sequence: CASSSPPGQGIWRNSPLHF.

The chain is built from TRBV7-2 and TRBJ1-3, with D unclear. Germline CDR1 is SGHTA and CDR2 is FQGNSA. With 4 bases removed from V and 0 bases from J, the gap between germline ends came to 13 bases. The CDR3 is 16 amino acids. CDR3 coding DNA: TGTGCCAGCAGCTCGGCAGGCCACATCTCTGGAAACACCATATATTTT. Translating gives CASSSAGHISGNTIYF.

The chain is built from TRBV2 and TRBJ2-7, with TRBD1 identical over 7 bases. V shed 5 bases, J shed 1 base, and the junction held 5 bases outside the gene matches. This CDR3 contains 14 residues. Germline-derived CDR1 and CDR2 are SNHLY and FYNNEI. The CDR3, as DNA: TGTGCCAGCAGTCAAGACAGGGAATCCTACGAGCAGTACTTC. It translates to CASSQDRESYEQYF.

The chain links TRBV6-2 or TRBV6-3 to TRBJ2-1; TRBD2 might be the D (5 bases). Germline V gene lookup returns CDR1 MNHEY and CDR2 SVGEGT. Trimming pared 0 bases from V and 7 bases from J, leaving 19 bases between. The length of the CDR3 is 17 residues. The CDR3: CASSYSTPDLSPNEQFF. CDR3 nucleotides: TGTGCCAGCAGTTACTCCACACCGGACTTGTCCCCAAATGAGCAGTTCTTC.

J is TRBJ2-7 and V is TRBV5-4; TRBD2 aligns across 14 bases. The CDR3 runs to 16 residues. V lost 4 bases to trimming and J lost 1 base; unmatched junction nucleotides: 4. Looked up from germline, CDR1 is SGHNT and CDR2 is YYREEE (reference sequence). The CDR3 region is CASSQGLAGGSYEQYF. DNA for the CDR3: TGTGCCAGCAGCCAAGGACTAGCGGGGGGATCCTACGAGCAGTACTTC.

The gene calls are TRBV7-9 and TRBJ1-4, with D maybe TRBD1 (5 bases). V dropped 3 bases and J dropped 8 bases, with 16 bases sitting between them. There are 15 residues in the CDR3. Germline V gene lookup returns CDR1 SEHNR and CDR2 FQNEAQ (reference sequence). The CDR3 reads CASSFRRQGSEKLFF. CDR3 in DNA: TGTGCCAGCAGCTTTCGTCGGCAGGGAAGCGAAAAACTGTTTTTT.

V is TRBV19 and J is TRBJ1-4; D is unresolved. The CDR3 runs to 16 residues. Deletions cut 4 bases from V and 0 bases from J, with 12 bases between. Looked up from germline, CDR1 is LNHDA and CDR2 is SQIVND (reference sequence). CDR3 in amino acids: CASSRTVGTTNEKLFF. The CDR3 nucleotides are TGTGCCAGTAGTAGGACTGTGGGGACAACTAATGAAAAACTGTTTTTT.

This clone was seen only a few times. The V and J genes are TRBV2 and TRBJ2-7; D perhaps matches TRBD2 (6 bases). The CDR3 contains 16 residues. V was trimmed by 7 bases and J by 0 bases, leaving 19 bases between them. Germline assignment: CDR1 SNHLY and CDR2 FYNNEI. CDR3 residues: CASNSRGGTSSYEQYF. CDR3 nucleotides: TGTGCCAGCAACTCCCGGGGAGGTACAAGCTCCTACGAGCAGTACTTC.

The chain uses TRBV19 and TRBJ2-7; D ambiguous. This CDR3 region has 13 residues. Per the germline V gene, CDR1 is LNHDA and CDR2 is SQIVND (reference sequence). V dropped 5 bases and J dropped 3 bases, with 11 bases sitting between them. CDR3 DNA sequence: TGTGCCAGTAGTCCGGTCCACCGCTACGAGCAGTACTTC. This translates into CASSPVHRYEQYF.

This clone has more than one count but fewer than ten. CDR3 in DNA: TGTGCCAGCAGTGGTAGTCCCTTAGGGGGCTTGACTGAAGCTTTCTTT. This sequence encodes CASSGSPLGGLTEAFF. This rearrangement joins TRBV7-3 to TRBJ1-1; 7 positions agree with TRBD1. The ends lost 6 bases at V and 5 bases at J; junction bases unmatched: 15. Germline V lookup: CDR1 SGHTA, CDR2 FQGTGA. The CDR3 totals 16 residues.

V gene TRBV14 combines with J gene TRBJ2-2, with 9 bases aligning to TRBD1. The V gene's germline CDR1 is SGHDN and CDR2 FVKESK. CDR3 length equals 15 residues. V shed 8 bases, J shed 1 base, and the junction held 5 bases outside the gene matches. The CDR3 nucleotides are TGTGCCAGCTCGGGACAGGGACTGAACACCGGGGAGCTGTTTTTT. Amino acids: CASSGQGLNTGELFF. Drawing the rest from reference TRBV14 and TRBJ2-2, the complete variable domain is EAGVTQFPSHSVIEKGQTVTLRCDPISGHDNLYWYRRVMGKEIKFLLHFVKESKQDESGMPNNRFLAERTGGTYSTLKVQPAELEDSGVYFCASSGQGLNTGELFFGEGSRLTVL.

The V and J genes are TRBV4-2 and TRBJ2-5; 12 bases line up with TRBD2. This CDR3 has 16 amino acids. From germline, CDR1 is LGHNA and CDR2 YNFKEQ. Trimming removed 4 bases from V and 5 bases from J; junction bases left unmatched: 8. The CDR3, as DNA: TGTGCCAGCAGCCGTGGGACTAGCGGGCGGTCGGAGACCCAGTACTTC. The encoded protein is CASSRGTSGRSETQYF.

The chain recombines TRBV28 with TRBJ2-1, with 9 bases matching TRBD2. The V segment lost 1 base and the J segment 7 bases; nucleotides outside the gene matches: 14. Germline CDR1 is MDHEN and CDR2 is SYDVKM. The CDR3 is 18 residues long. The CDR3 reads CASSLFLHAGGRRNEQFF. CDR3 DNA: TGTGCCAGCAGTTTATTCCTTCATGCGGGGGGGCGGAGGAATGAGCAGTTCTTC.

This clone is labeled as large. Written as DNA, the CDR3 is TGTGCCAGCTCTAAGGAATACAGGGGAGCCACTGAAGCTTTCTTT. Residues: CASSKEYRGATEAFF. This sequence joins TRBV6-5 and TRBJ1-1; 7 nucleotides match TRBD1. The germline CDR1 and CDR2 sequences are MNHEY and SVGAGI. CDR3 length equals 15 residues. The V gene end was trimmed by 8 bases and the J gene end by 4 bases; junction bases not matched to a gene: 13.

This clone was detected once. This chain joins TRBV7-9 and TRBJ1-5; D unresolved. This CDR3 has 12 amino acids. Per the germline V gene, CDR1 is SEHNR and CDR2 is FQNEAQ (reference sequence). V was shortened by 3 bases and J by 6 bases, with 6 bases between the two germline ends. In DNA, the CDR3 is TGTGCCAGCAGCTTCCCTCGTCAGCCCCAGCATTTT. This gives the protein CASSFPRQPQHF.

The J gene is TRBJ2-5, the V gene TRBV19; D may be TRBD2 (7 bases). This CDR3 has 16 amino acids. Trimming took 10 bases from V and 9 from J, leaving 30 bases between them. Germline loops: CDR1 LNHDA, CDR2 SQIVND (reference sequence). The CDR3 loop is CATSSDPGGLGPAQYF. CDR3 nucleotides: TGTGCCACCTCCTCCGATCCCGGGGGGCTGGGCCCGGCCCAGTACTTC. The whole variable domain, remainder taken from reference TRBV19 and TRBJ2-5, is DGGITQSPKYLFRKEGQNVTLSCEQNLNHDAMYWYRQDPGQGLRLIYYSQIVNDFQKGDIAEGYSVSREKKESFPLTVTSAQKNPTAFYLCATSSDPGGLGPAQYFGPGTRLLVL.

This sequence joins TRBV6-5 and TRBJ1-6, with TRBD1 matching 9 bases. The CDR3 loop spans 14 amino acids. Unmatched junction bases numbered 5, after V lost 4 bases and J lost 10 bases. Germline lookup yields CDR1 MNHEY and CDR2 SVGAGI. CDR3 DNA sequence: TGTGCCAGCAGTTCAACAGGGGGCGAGTCACCCCTCCACTTT. Its protein is CASSSTGGESPLHF.

The CDR3 nucleotides read TGTGCCAGCAGCTTTTTGGGGGGGTACCAAGAGACCCAGTACTTC. It codes for CASSFLGGYQETQYF. The chain employs TRBV7-2 and TRBJ2-5; 7 bases match TRBD2. Germline V lookup: CDR1 SGHTA, CDR2 FQGNSA. This CDR3 has 15 residues. J lost 0 bases, V lost 3 bases, and 4 bases had no gene match.

The chain is built from TRBV4-2 and TRBJ2-1, with TRBD2 matching over 11 bases. The CDR3 sequence is 14 residues long. The V gene end was trimmed by 2 bases and the J gene end by 7 bases; junction bases not matched to a gene: 1. Germline CDR1 reads LGHNA; CDR2 reads YNFKEQ. CDR3 residues: CASSQRLAGNEQFF. In DNA, the CDR3 is TGTGCCAGCAGCCAAAGACTAGCGGGGAATGAGCAGTTCTTC.

This clone was observed a single time. The rearrangement uses TRBV28 and TRBJ2-4; the D gene is possibly TRBD2 (5 bases). V was shortened by 8 bases and J by 10 bases, with 15 bases between the two germline ends. This CDR3 spans 12 amino acids. Germline CDR1 MDHEN, CDR2 SYDVKM. The CDR3 DNA is TGTGCCAGCCGGACTGACGGGGAAATTCAGTACTTC. Encoded protein: CASRTDGEIQYF.

The chain joins TRBV19 to TRBJ1-2; 8 bases are shared with TRBD1. CDR1 and CDR2 from the germline V gene are LNHDA and SQIVND (reference sequence). The CDR3 spans 13 residues. V shed 4 bases and J 4 bases; nucleotides not matched to a gene: 2. CDR3 in amino acids: CASSRQGAYGYTF. In DNA, the CDR3 is TGTGCCAGTAGTAGGCAGGGGGCCTATGGCTACACCTTC.

The V and J genes are TRBV4-2 and TRBJ2-5; 11 nucleotides line up with TRBD2. V shed 0 bases and J 3 bases; nucleotides not matched to a gene: 3. Germline V lookup: CDR1 LGHNA, CDR2 YNFKEQ. The CDR3 loop spans 16 amino acids. The CDR3 coding sequence is TGTGCCAGCAGCCAAGATTTAGCGGGGGGGGAAGAGACCCAGTACTTC. This translates into CASSQDLAGGEETQYF.

The rearrangement uses TRBV6-6 and TRBJ1-5; 7 bases align to TRBD1. CDR3 length: 14 residues. Germline V gene lookup returns CDR1 MNHNY and CDR2 SVGAGI (reference sequence). Trimming took 2 bases from V and 7 from J; bases not matched to a gene: 5. The CDR3 here is CASSYARDRQPQHF. The CDR3 bases are TGTGCCAGCAGTTACGCGAGGGACAGACAGCCCCAGCATTTT.

The rearrangement links TRBV15 to TRBJ1-5, with D possibly matching TRBD1 (5 bases). CDR1 is LNHNV, CDR2 YYDKDF, per germline (reference sequence). The CDR3 spans 13 residues. Trimming removed 0 bases at V and 7 bases at J, with 7 bases between. The CDR3 DNA is TGTGCCACCAGCAGAGACAGGGCCCAGCCCCAGCATTTT. Its protein is CATSRDRAQPQHF.

The rearrangement joins TRBV28 to TRBJ1-2; maybe TRBD1 (5 bases). The CDR3 sequence is 13 residues long. Germline V CDR1 and CDR2: MDHEN, SYDVKM. Trimming took off 2 bases at V and 4 bases at J, with 8 bases between the two ends. CDR3 residues: CASSLLQGYGYTF. CDR3 DNA sequence: TGTGCCAGCAGTTTACTCCAGGGCTATGGCTACACCTTC.

This chain connects TRBV9 to TRBJ1-2, with 7 bases aligning to TRBD1. V lost 3 bases to trimming and J lost 6 bases; unmatched junction nucleotides: 8. CDR3 length equals 14 residues. Germline V CDR1 and CDR2: SGDLS, YYNGEE. The CDR3 here is CASSEPRTGDGYTF. DNA of the CDR3: TGTGCCAGCAGCGAGCCGAGAACAGGGGATGGCTACACCTTC.

This rearrangement joins TRBV3-1 (or the pseudogene TRBV3-2) to TRBJ2-7; 12 nucleotides agree with TRBD1. From germline, CDR1 is LGHDT and CDR2 YNNKEL (reference sequence). The CDR3 length is 16 residues. Losses at the gene ends were 2 bases for V and 7 bases for J; bases not matched to a gene: 9. The CDR3 sequence: CASSQPTGTGGEEQYF. DNA of the CDR3: TGTGCCAGCAGCCAACCCACCGGGACAGGGGGCGAAGAGCAGTACTTC.

This CDR3 is CASSQPETGGEDAFF. The CDR3 nucleotides read TGTGCCAGCAGTCAACCAGAGACAGGGGGCGAAGACGCTTTCTTT. V gene TRBV28 combines with J gene TRBJ1-1, with 10 bases matching TRBD1. Unmatched junction bases numbered 14, after V lost 5 bases and J lost 11 bases. Germline V lookup: CDR1 MDHEN, CDR2 SYDVKM. This CDR3 spans 15 amino acids.